Following are 3 T cell receptor beta chains from one sample sequenced in a study of Ad26.COV2.S vaccination and SARS-CoV-2 variants. Sequencing used immunoSEQ multiplex PCR; TCRdb keeps in-frame clones, though not all of them. Of about 440,000 clones in the sample, less than 95% were seen once. As for treatment: approximately 18 received Ad26.COV2.S at low or high dose, single or two shots; roughly five received placebo; per-sample allocation not given. Samples came from day 63 after the first vaccine or placebo injection. This sample comprised peripheral blood, obtained in a trial of Ad26.COV2.S vaccine versus placebo. These receptors originate from a person between 18 and 60 years old who received the Ad26.COV2.S COVID-19 vaccine or a placebo.

This clone was picked up one time. This chain joins TRBV6-1 and TRBJ1-5; possibly TRBD1 for D (6 bases). The germline V and J ends were trimmed by 2 bases and 8 bases, with 13 bases remaining between them. The germline CDR1 and CDR2 sequences are MNHNS and SASEGT. The CDR3 is made up of 14 amino acids. CDR3 sequence (DNA): TGTGCCAGCAGTGAAAGTAGGGGGATGAAGCCCCAGCATTTT. Encoded protein: CASSESRGMKPQHF.

The gene calls are TRBV10-3 and TRBJ1-1, with TRBD1 identical over 9 bases. This CDR3 region has 14 residues. Looked up from germline, CDR1 is ENHRY and CDR2 is SYGVKD. The J segment lost 4 bases and the V segment lost 7 bases, leaving 7 bases of the junction unmatched. The CDR3 nucleotides are TGTGCCATCACCCTGACAGGGGGATTCACTGAAGCTTTCTTT. Translation: CAITLTGGFTEAFF.

This clone was seen just once. The genes are TRBV7-2 and TRBJ1-3; no clear D. Trimming removed 4 bases at V and 0 bases at J, with 10 bases between. Germline V lookup: CDR1 SGHTA, CDR2 FQGNSA. This CDR3 comprises 15 residues. This chain's CDR3 is CASSSRAFSGNTIYF. Here the CDR3 DNA reads TGTGCCAGCAGCTCAAGGGCCTTCTCTGGAAACACCATATATTTT.